The clone carrying this T cell receptor beta chain was detected only a few times. Using immunoSEQ multiplex PCR, the repertoire was profiled, and TCRdb retains in-frame clones only, with some absent. In the table there are under 85,000 clones, more than 65% of which are singletons. The data were obtained in a study of blood T cell repertoires in COVID-19. Study overall: Italy, Spain and the United States were the sources of the convalescent and acute COVID-19 samples.

V lost 1 base, J lost 3 bases, and 9 bases lay in between. The germline V gene encodes CDR1 SEHNR and CDR2 FQNEAQ (reference sequence). The CDR3 covers 15 residues. The chain couples TRBV7-9 to TRBJ1-4; D is undetermined. The receptor comes from a man in his fifties with acute or convalescent COVID-19. The sequencing sample was made of peripheral blood. CDR3 sequence (DNA): TGTGCCAGCAGCTTAGGTTCTACAGCTAATGAAAAACTGTTTTTT. The encoded protein is CASSLGSTANEKLFF. Based on the CDR3 plus reference TRBV7-9 and TRBJ1-4, the full variable domain is DTGVSQNPRHKITKRGQNVTFRCDPISEHNRLYWYRQTLGQGPEFLTYFQNEAQLEKSRLLSDRFSAERPKGSFSTLEIQRTEQGDSAMYLCASSLGSTANEKLFFGSGTQLSVL.